The next 18 T cell receptor beta chains were all read from a single sample in a study of long-term antiretroviral therapy in people with HIV. A v3.0 immunoSEQ assay was performed at survey level. Method: immunoSEQ multiplex PCR; TCRdb's copy keeps in-frame clones and lacks some. The repertoire has tens of thousands of clones, 90% to 95% of them found once; the top ten carry around 3%. The source was unsorted PBMCs, collected 3.7 years after starting antiretroviral therapy. The receptors shown here come from a woman aged 50 to 60 with HIV.

CDR3 region: CASSQAGVQATNYGYTF. The DNA for the CDR3 is TGCGCCAGCAGCCAAGCAGGGGTTCAGGCTACTAACTATGGCTACACCTTC. This chain joins TRBV4-3 and TRBJ1-2; D possibly corresponds to TRBD1 (6 bases). V was pared by 1 base and J by 0 bases, with 15 bases between. CDR3 length equals 17 residues. Germline V gene lookup returns CDR1 LGHNA and CDR2 YSLEER.

This clone was picked up one time. The genes are TRBV15 and TRBJ1-1; a possible D gene is TRBD1 (6 bases). The V gene lost 5 bases and the J gene lost 1 base, with 20 bases spanning the gap. CDR3 length equals 17 residues. Germline V gene lookup returns CDR1 LNHNV and CDR2 YYDKDF (reference sequence). CDR3 protein: CATSPIARGARNTEAFF. DNA for the CDR3: TGTGCCACCAGCCCCATAGCGAGGGGGGCCAGGAACACTGAAGCTTTCTTT.

V and J are TRBV7-9 and TRBJ1-5; D call uncertain. The CDR3 extends over 13 amino acids. V lost 3 bases and J 6 bases, leaving 9 bases between the germline ends. The germline V gene encodes CDR1 SEHNR and CDR2 FQNEAQ (reference sequence). The CDR3 loop is CASSLSGIQPQHF. CDR3 nucleotide sequence: TGTGCCAGCAGCTTGTCCGGGATTCAGCCCCAGCATTTT.

This clone has a single count. Its ends do not fully match the called genes, so a read error is possible. The gene calls are TRBV30 and TRBJ1-2; D gene ambiguous. CDR1 is GTSNPN, CDR2 SVGIG, per germline (reference sequence). This CDR3 is built from 11 residues. CDR3 protein: CAWSKDTVRVF. The CDR3 DNA is TGTGCCTGGAGCAAGGATACGGTGAGGGTCTTC.

The chain joins TRBV5-1 to TRBJ2-1; 9 bases line up with TRBD2. The CDR3 loop spans 15 amino acids. The trim removed 0 bases at V and 3 bases at J, leaving 1 base unmatched. Per germline, CDR1 SGHRS and CDR2 YFSETQ. Here the CDR3 DNA reads TGCGCCAGCAGCTTGGGGCGGGGGGGCTACAATGAGCAGTTCTTC. Protein sequence: CASSLGRGGYNEQFF. Variable domain in full (rest from reference TRBV5-1 and TRBJ2-1): KAGVTQTPRYLIKTRGQQVTLSCSPISGHRSVSWYQQTPGQGLQFLFEYFSETQRNKGNFPGRFSGRQFSNSRSEMNVSTLELGDSALYLCASSLGRGGYNEQFFGPGTRLTVL.

This chain uses TRBV5-1 with TRBJ2-1; 9 bases are shared with TRBD2. The germline gives CDR1 SGHRS, CDR2 YFSETQ. This CDR3 is built from 15 residues. Trimming cost V 3 bases and J 5 bases; bases outside gene matches: 6. This CDR3 is CASSSSGGIHNEQFF. Here the CDR3 DNA reads TGCGCCAGCAGCTCAAGCGGGGGGATCCACAATGAGCAGTTCTTC.

The table lists this clone with a count of one. The chain carries TRBV4-2 and TRBJ1-2; D ambiguous. CDR1 and CDR2 (germline): LGHNA, YNFKEQ. The CDR3 is made up of 15 amino acids. Between the trimmed V and J ends, which lost 0 bases and 8 bases, there was a span of 16 bases. The CDR3 DNA is TGTGCCAGCAGCCAAGACAACGAGGGAGGAGAAGGCTACACCTTC. Amino acid sequence: CASSQDNEGGEGYTF.

The chain is built from TRBV6-5 and TRBJ1-6; TRBD1 might be the D (5 bases). The CDR3 covers 15 residues. V was clipped by 2 bases and J by 7 bases, with 12 bases between them. The V gene's germline CDR1 is MNHEY and CDR2 SVGAGI. The CDR3 here is CASSYRGVYNSPLHF. The CDR3 region has the DNA TGTGCCAGCAGTTACCGGGGGGTTTACAATTCACCCCTCCACTTT.

V usage is TRBV19 and J usage is TRBJ2-2, with D perhaps TRBD1 (5 bases). Germline loops: CDR1 LNHDA, CDR2 SQIVND (reference sequence). The germline V and J ends were trimmed by 1 base and 4 bases, with 10 bases remaining between them. This CDR3 contains 15 residues. The CDR3 DNA reads TGTGCCAGTAGTATAGTACAGGTGGGCACCGGGGAGCTGTTTTTT. This gives the protein CASSIVQVGTGELFF.

The chain recombines TRBV11-3 with TRBJ1-2; 8 bases agree with TRBD1. Trimming cost V 1 base and J 7 bases; bases outside gene matches: 14. CDR1 is SGHNT and CDR2 is YENEEA in the germline V gene. The CDR3 contains 17 residues. Here the CDR3 DNA reads TGTGCCAGCAGCTTAGTACGTGACAGGGGTGGTCTTCCTGGCTACACCTTC. As protein: CASSLVRDRGGLPGYTF. Full variable domain (missing parts from reference TRBV11-3 and TRBJ1-2): EAGVVQSPRYKIIEKKQPVAFWCNPISGHNTLYWYLQNLGQGPELLIRYENEEAVDDSQLPKDRFSAERLKGVDSTLKIQPAELGDSAVYLCASSLVRDRGGLPGYTFGSGTRLTVV.

The chain carries TRBV6-5 and TRBJ1-2; D may be TRBD1 (5 bases). CDR3 size: 15 residues. Trimming removed 1 base from V and 6 bases from J, with 15 bases in between. Germline CDR1 and CDR2: MNHEY and SVGAGI. CDR3 nucleotide sequence: TGTGCCAGCAGTTACTTTGGCCAGGGAAAGGATGGCTACACCTTC. This encodes CASSYFGQGKDGYTF.

This clone was seen only once. The V call is TRBV7-9, the J call TRBJ2-1, with unresolved D. With 0 bases removed from V and 2 bases from J, the gap between germline ends came to 5 bases. Germline CDR1 reads SEHNR; CDR2 reads FQNEAQ (reference sequence). The CDR3 contains 14 residues. The DNA for the CDR3 is TGTGCCAGCAGCTTAGCGGGGACCTACAATGAGCAGTTCTTC. Protein product: CASSLAGTYNEQFF.

The chain links TRBV7-9 to TRBJ1-3, with D hard to call. Germline V CDR1 and CDR2: SEHNR, FQNEAQ (reference sequence). V lost 3 bases and J 0 bases, leaving 6 bases between the germline ends. The CDR3 contains 14 residues. The CDR3 DNA reads TGTGCCAGCAGCTTCCCTAGCTCTGGAAACACCATATATTTT. Protein: CASSFPSSGNTIYF.

The chain is built from TRBV29-1 and TRBJ2-3; 8 bases fit TRBD2. V was clipped by 6 bases and J by 3 bases; unmatched bases: 14. The V gene's germline CDR1 is SQVTM and CDR2 ANQGSEA. This CDR3 contains 16 residues. In DNA form, the CDR3 reads TGCAGCGTCTCCTCCCCCCGGGGGGGAAGAACAGATACGCAGTATTTT. Translating gives CSVSSPRGGRTDTQYF.

The V call is TRBV11-3, the J call TRBJ1-1, with 8 bases fitting TRBD1. CDR3 length equals 14 residues. V shed 1 base and J 5 bases; nucleotides not matched to a gene: 3. The germline V gene encodes CDR1 SGHNT and CDR2 YENEEA. CDR3 residues: CASSLVGDRTEAFF. CDR3 nucleotides: TGTGCCAGCAGCTTAGTGGGGGACAGGACTGAAGCTTTCTTT.

The genes are TRBV7-8 and TRBJ2-7, with 7 bases lining up with TRBD2. Germline CDR1 and CDR2: SGHVS and FQNEAQ. The CDR3 consists of 15 residues. V lost 1 base to trimming and J lost 0 bases; unmatched junction nucleotides: 3. The CDR3 DNA follows: TGTGCCAGCAGCTTAGTTGGCGGGGGCTCCTACGAGCAGTACTTC. Its protein is CASSLVGGGSYEQYF. Full variable domain (remainder filled in from reference TRBV7-8 and TRBJ2-7): GAGVSQSPRYKVAKRGQDVALRCDPISGHVSLFWYQQALGQGPEFLTYFQNEAQLDKSGLPSDRFFAERPEGSVSTLKIQRTQQEDSAVYLCASSLVGGGSYEQYFGPGTRLTVT.

The chain uses TRBV7-2 and TRBJ2-1; 9 bases map to TRBD2. The length of the CDR3 is 15 residues. Germline V gives CDR1 SGHTA, CDR2 FQGNSA. V gave up 6 bases and J gave up 12 bases; unmatched junction bases: 15. The CDR3 here is CASSSGVAGEWGQFF. The CDR3, as DNA: TGTGCCAGCAGTTCCGGGGTAGCGGGGGAATGGGGGCAGTTCTTC.

The rearrangement links TRBV12-5 to TRBJ2-7, with D unclear. Germline values: CDR1 LGHNT, CDR2 FRNRAP. The CDR3 runs 11 residues. V was cut by 5 bases and J by 6 bases, with 8 bases left in between. This CDR3 reads CASGIGGEQYF. The CDR3 coding sequence is TGTGCTAGTGGTATAGGCGGCGAGCAGTACTTC.